These 2 T cell receptor beta chains came from one sample sequenced in a study of shared clonotypes between healthy human individuals. The assay was immunoSEQ multiplex PCR, and TCRdb's table has in-frame clones only and misses some. The table shows more than 400,000 clones, with over 75% occurring only once. Sample: PBMCs. These receptors came from a woman in her thirties or forties in good health. Some clones in this sample may be carry-over from other donors' samples.

The chain couples TRBV18 to TRBJ2-7; no firm D call. Trimming cost V 3 bases and J 7 bases, with 13 bases left between them. Germline CDR1 is KGHSH and CDR2 is LQKENI. This CDR3 region has 13 residues. DNA for the CDR3: TGTGCCAGCTCACCGACGGAGATGGGAGAGCAGTACTTC. Protein sequence: CASSPTEMGEQYF.

The V and J genes are TRBV13 and TRBJ2-7; 7 positions agree with TRBD2. This CDR3 has 14 residues. Germline CDR1 reads PRHDT; CDR2 reads FYEKMQ (reference sequence). V shed 7 bases and J 2 bases; nucleotides not matched to a gene: 8. The CDR3, as DNA: TGTGCCAGCACTCGACTAGCCAGGGCCTACGAGCAGTACTTC. As protein: CASTRLARAYEQYF.